These T cell receptor beta chains were read from a single sample in a study of immune cell composition in non-small cell lung cancer. Libraries were prepared by immunoSEQ multiplex PCR; TCRdb keeps only in-frame clonotypes and omits some of them. The sample yields 3,200 or so clones, around 88% seen once. Sequences were obtained from lung tumor tissue. Receptors were obtained from a human donor with non-small cell lung cancer. Both conserved end residues are part of each CDR3. D genes are given only for firm matches. Part of the rows lack a size; the others show once, few, many or a class for expanded clones.

cdr3_aa: CASSPPRVGDTGELFF
cdr3_nt: TGTGCCAGCTCACCACCGAGGGTAGGAGATACCGGGGAGCTGTTTTTT
d_call: .
clone_size: .
j_call: TRBJ2-2
v_call: TRBV18

cdr3_aa: CASSSGRDRASQETQYF
cdr3_nt: TGTGCCAGCAGCTCAGGCCGGGACAGGGCCTCCCAAGAGACCCAGTACTTC
d_call: TRBD1
clone_size: .
j_call: TRBJ2-5
v_call: TRBV11-2

cdr3_aa: CASSLIADTQYF
cdr3_nt: TGTGCCAGCAGTTTGATAGCAGATACGCAGTATTTT
d_call: .
clone_size: .
j_call: TRBJ2-3
v_call: TRBV6-1

cdr3_aa: CASSQGAQRNSPLHF
cdr3_nt: TGTGCCAGCTCCCAGGGGGCGCAACGGAATTCACCCCTCCACTTT
d_call: TRBD1
clone_size: .
j_call: TRBJ1-6
v_call: TRBV18

cdr3_aa: CSVDDSMNTEAFF
cdr3_nt: TGCAGCGTTGACGACAGCATGAACACTGAAGCTTTCTTT
d_call: .
clone_size: .
j_call: TRBJ1-1
v_call: TRBV29-1

cdr3_aa: CASSPLGHRGDNTEAFF
cdr3_nt: TGTGCCAGCAGCCCCTTGGGACATCGGGGGGATAACACTGAAGCTTTCTTT
d_call: .
clone_size: .
j_call: TRBJ1-1
v_call: TRBV14

cdr3_aa: CASSSLGLGEQFF
cdr3_nt: TGTGCCAGTAGTAGCCTGGGCTTGGGTGAGCAGTTCTTC
d_call: .
clone_size: .
j_call: TRBJ2-1
v_call: TRBV19

cdr3_aa: CASRKNRASQETQYF
cdr3_nt: TGTGCCAGTAGGAAAAACAGGGCATCCCAAGAGACCCAGTACTTC
d_call: .
clone_size: .
j_call: TRBJ2-5
v_call: TRBV19

cdr3_aa: CASSTDSANSPLHF
cdr3_nt: TGTGCCAGCAGTACAGACAGCGCTAATTCACCCCTCCACTTT
d_call: .
clone_size: few
j_call: TRBJ1-6
v_call: TRBV6-4

cdr3_aa: CASSTLDRGNTEAFF
cdr3_nt: TGTGCCAGCAGTACCCTCGACAGGGGGAACACTGAAGCTTTCTTT
d_call: TRBD1
clone_size: .
j_call: TRBJ1-1
v_call: TRBV6-6

cdr3_aa: CAGEGTDTQYF
cdr3_nt: TGTGCCGGAGAGGGCACAGATACGCAGTATTTT
d_call: .
clone_size: .
j_call: TRBJ2-3
v_call: TRBV7-9

cdr3_aa: CATNGDTGELFF
cdr3_nt: TGTGCCACCAACGGGGACACCGGGGAGCTGTTTTTT
d_call: .
clone_size: .
j_call: TRBJ2-2
v_call: TRBV27

cdr3_aa: CASSLGSGGAGNEQFF
cdr3_nt: TGCGCCAGCAGCTTGGGTAGCGGGGGGGCTGGGAATGAGCAGTTCTTC
d_call: TRBD2
clone_size: .
j_call: TRBJ2-1
v_call: TRBV5-1

cdr3_aa: CASSQGHSNGEQYF
cdr3_nt: TGTGCCAGCAGCCAAGGACATTCTAACGGCGAGCAGTACTTC
d_call: .
clone_size: large
j_call: TRBJ2-7
v_call: TRBV4-2

cdr3_aa: CASSLNSISDYGYTF
cdr3_nt: TGTGCCAGCAGCTTAAATTCAATCAGCGACTATGGCTACACCTTC
d_call: .
clone_size: .
j_call: TRBJ1-2
v_call: TRBV11-2

cdr3_aa: CASSEAPGQGSEQFF
cdr3_nt: TGTGCCAGCAGTGAAGCGCCGGGACAGGGAAGTGAGCAGTTCTTC
d_call: TRBD1
clone_size: .
j_call: TRBJ2-1
v_call: TRBV6-1

cdr3_aa: CASSEVSGAHNEQFF
cdr3_nt: TGTGCCAGCAGTGAAGTGAGCGGGGCGCACAATGAGCAGTTCTTC
d_call: TRBD2
clone_size: .
j_call: TRBJ2-1
v_call: TRBV6-1

cdr3_aa: CATIYGGTAYNEQFF
cdr3_nt: TGTGCCACCATCTATGGGGGGACGGCCTACAATGAGCAGTTCTTC
d_call: .
clone_size: .
j_call: TRBJ2-1
v_call: TRBV6-1

cdr3_aa: CSADRGSGETQYF
cdr3_nt: TGCAGCGCGGACAGGGGATCTGGGGAGACCCAGTACTTC
d_call: TRBD1
clone_size: .
j_call: TRBJ2-5
v_call: TRBV29-1

cdr3_aa: CAWRLAGGPYTQYF
cdr3_nt: TGTGCCTGGAGGCTAGCGGGGGGGCCGTATACGCAGTATTTT
d_call: TRBD2
clone_size: .
j_call: TRBJ2-3
v_call: TRBV30